What follows are 20 T cell receptor beta chains derived from one specimen sequenced in a study of low-dose radiotherapy and immunotherapy resistance in tumors (dated 2022 in TCRdb). First-strand cDNA was synthesized with Superscript III and a set of TRAV- and TRBV-specific primers, covering both TCRalpha and TCRbeta chains. A roughly 18-cycle PCR with Phusion amplified the TCRs, pairing a constant-region primer with the adapter that was attached to the V primers. TCRdb reprocessing: public reads trimmed at Q25 with fastp, clones called with MiXCR, in-frame beta chains kept. Merged by CDR3 protein, the rows form single entries marked with the most common genes and DNA. The sample table shows some 16,000 distinct CDR3 sequences, and 70% are seen once. The ten largest account for around 5.9% of the sample. The receptors originated from a human donor with advanced metastatic prostate, ovarian, gallbladder or colorectal cancer (not recorded which). This table probably holds off-target reads from a library built for another chain.

This clonotype is a singleton in its sample. The rearrangement joins TRBV6-2 or TRBV6-3 to TRBJ2-3; no reliable D call. Per the germline V gene, CDR1 is MNHEY and CDR2 is SVGEGT. The CDR3 extends over 15 amino acids. V was trimmed by 5 bases and J by 1 base, leaving 13 bases between them. The CDR3 loop is CASSTAGSGTDTQYF. The CDR3 region has the DNA TGTGCCAGCAGTACGGCAGGCAGCGGCACAGATACGCAGTATTTT.

The chain links TRBV19 to TRBJ2-2; tentative D call: TRBD1 (6 bases). The V end lost 5 bases, the J end lost 5 bases, and 18 bases lay between the germline ends. The CDR3 spans 16 residues. CDR1 and CDR2 from the germline V gene are LNHDA and SQIVND (reference sequence). CDR3 region: CASSHGQGRGTGELFF. Written as DNA, the CDR3 is TGTGCCAGTAGTCACGGTCAGGGGCGTGGGACCGGGGAGCTGTTTTTT.

The chain joins TRBV9 to TRBJ2-4; TRBD2 aligns across 8 bases. The germline V gene has CDR1 SGDLS and CDR2 YYNGEE. The CDR3 loop spans 16 amino acids. The V segment lost 2 bases and the J segment 2 bases; nucleotides outside the gene matches: 6. The DNA for the CDR3 is TGTGCCAGCAGCGTCGGGGGGGACGTGTCCAAAAACATTCAGTACTTC. Its translation is CASSVGGDVSKNIQYF.

A few counts support this clonotype. This chain connects TRBV20-1 to TRBJ2-3, with 7 bases identical to TRBD2. The CDR3 is made up of 16 amino acids. The germline gives CDR1 DFQATT, CDR2 SNEGSKA (reference sequence). The V segment lost 1 base and the J segment 0 bases; nucleotides outside the gene matches: 7. The CDR3 spells CSARVAGVSSTDTQYF. CDR3 bases: TGCAGTGCTAGAGTTGCGGGGGTCTCTAGCACAGATACGCAGTATTTT.

The J gene is TRBJ2-5, the V gene TRBV2; possibly TRBD2 for D (7 bases). Germline V CDR1 and CDR2: SNHLY, FYNNEI. The CDR3 loop spans 13 amino acids. Trimming cost V 6 bases and J 5 bases, with 13 bases left between them. The CDR3 region is CASSRGLIETQYF. The CDR3 DNA is TGTGCCAGCAGCAGGGGACTAATTGAGACCCAGTACTTC.

The chain couples TRBV7-2 to TRBJ2-2; a possible D gene is TRBD2 (6 bases). V was pared by 6 bases and J by 5 bases, with 10 bases between. This CDR3 comprises 13 residues. Germline CDR1 reads SGHTA; CDR2 reads FQGNSA. The CDR3 DNA is TGTGCCAGCAGGGCTGGGGGGACCGGGGAGCTGTTTTTT. Its translation is CASRAGGTGELFF. The full variable domain, with the rest looked up from reference TRBV7-2 and TRBJ2-2, is GAGVSQSPSNKVTEKGKDVELRCDPISGHTALYWYRQSLGQGLEFLIYFQGNSAPDKSGLPSDRFSAERTGGSVSTLTIQRTQQEDSAVYLCASRAGGTGELFFGEGSRLTVL.

This clonotype was detected once. Written as DNA, the CDR3 is TGCGCCAGCAGCCAAGATCTGGGGGCGACAGGGGGCTGGTCTGGGGCCAACGTCCTGACTTTC. Amino acid sequence: CASSQDLGATGGWSGANVLTF. This chain joins TRBV4-1 and TRBJ2-6; 10 bases fit TRBD1. V trimming: 0 bases; J trimming: 1 base; junction bases outside the gene matches: 12. Germline V gives CDR1 MGHRA, CDR2 YSYEKL. This CDR3 comprises 21 residues.

The rearrangement links TRBV5-1 to TRBJ1-1; 9 bases map to TRBD1. There are 14 residues in the CDR3. Per the germline V gene, CDR1 is SGHRS and CDR2 is YFSETQ. The J segment lost 7 bases and the V segment lost 4 bases, leaving 8 bases of the junction unmatched. The DNA for the CDR3 is TGCGCCAGCAGCGACACAGGGGGCAGGAGTGAAGCTTTCTTT. This sequence encodes CASSDTGGRSEAFF.

This rearrangement joins TRBV2 to TRBJ1-5; D gene unclear. With 4 bases removed from V and 3 bases from J, the gap between germline ends came to 10 bases. CDR3 length: 14 amino acids. Germline V gives CDR1 SNHLY, CDR2 FYNNEI. Here the CDR3 reads CASSVTRNNQPQHF. Here the CDR3 DNA reads TGTGCCAGCAGTGTAACCAGGAACAATCAGCCCCAGCATTTT.

V and J are TRBV28 and TRBJ2-1, with D maybe TRBD1 (6 bases). Germline CDR1 reads MDHEN; CDR2 reads SYDVKM. CDR3 length: 15 amino acids. With 4 bases removed from V and 2 bases from J, the gap between germline ends came to 12 bases. In DNA, the CDR3 is TGTGCCAGCAGTTGGTACAGGGAAGCCTACAATGAGCAGTTCTTC. Translated, it gives CASSWYREAYNEQFF.

V usage is TRBV9 and J usage is TRBJ2-5; D is ambiguous. The length of the CDR3 is 16 residues. Germline-derived CDR1 and CDR2 are SGDLS and YYNGEE. Deletions cut 0 bases from V and 4 bases from J, with 16 bases between. The CDR3 loop reads CASSVAGRSARETQYF. CDR3 in DNA: TGTGCCAGCAGCGTAGCGGGTAGGTCGGCTAGAGAGACCCAGTACTTC.

V gene TRBV28 combines with J gene TRBJ2-3, with TRBD2 matching 13 bases. Germline CDR1 and CDR2: MDHEN and SYDVKM. This CDR3 is 18 amino acids long. V shed 5 bases and J 1 base; nucleotides not matched to a gene: 9. The CDR3 sequence: CASSPTSGRARRTDTQYF. CDR3 nucleotide sequence: TGTGCCAGCAGTCCCACTAGCGGGAGGGCCAGGCGCACAGATACGCAGTATTTT.

The V call is TRBV28, the J call TRBJ1-1, with a weak D call TRBD1 (5 bases). The ends were cut back, 3 bases at V and 6 bases at J, with 11 bases in the middle. The CDR3 covers 13 residues. Per the germline V gene, CDR1 is MDHEN and CDR2 is SYDVKM. The CDR3 is CASSFRELAEAFF. CDR3 nucleotide sequence: TGTGCCAGCAGTTTCAGGGAACTGGCTGAAGCTTTCTTT.

This chain joins TRBV10-3 and TRBJ2-7, with 7 positions matching TRBD1. V shed 8 bases, J shed 2 bases, and the junction held 6 bases outside the gene matches. Looked up from germline, CDR1 is ENHRY and CDR2 is SYGVKD. There are 13 residues in the CDR3. The CDR3 DNA reads TGTGCCATCGCCGGACAGGAAGCCTACGAGCAGTACTTC. Its protein product is CAIAGQEAYEQYF.

This clonotype was seen a single time. A read error may produce the germline difference seen at one junction end. V and J are TRBV19 and TRBJ1-5, with TRBD1 as a possible D gene (5 bases). Germline CDR1 LNHDA, CDR2 SQIVND (reference sequence). The CDR3 extends over 16 amino acids. The CDR3 is CASSTRRRGGNQPQNF. The CDR3, as DNA: TGTGCCAGTAGTACCCGACGAAGGGGCGGTAATCAGCCCCAGAATTTT. Full variable domain (remainder filled in from reference TRBV19 and TRBJ1-5): DGGITQSPKYLFRKEGQNVTLSCEQNLNHDAMYWYRQDPGQGLRLIYYSQIVNDFQKGDIAEGYSVSREKKESFPLTVTSAQKNPTAFYLCASSTRRRGGNQPQNFGDGTRLSIL.

The chain combines TRBV7-2 with TRBJ2-1; the match to TRBD2 covers 14 bases. The V segment lost 5 bases and the J segment 9 bases; nucleotides outside the gene matches: 12. There are 17 residues in the CDR3. Germline lookup yields CDR1 SGHTA and CDR2 FQGNSA. CDR3 loop: CASSISGTSGSYGEQFF. CDR3 nucleotide sequence: TGTGCCAGCAGCATCTCAGGGACTAGCGGGAGCTATGGTGAGCAGTTCTTC.

The V call is TRBV28, the J call TRBJ2-5; D gene ambiguous. The V end was cut by 5 bases, the J end by 4 bases, with 11 bases between. Per germline, CDR1 MDHEN and CDR2 SYDVKM. The CDR3 totals 13 residues. The CDR3 DNA sequence: TGTGCCAGCAGTCCCCCTGTTCCAGAGACCCAGTACTTC. Amino acids: CASSPPVPETQYF.

This chain connects TRBV20-1 to TRBJ2-7; the match to TRBD1 covers 10 bases. Germline trimming cut 6 bases from V and 5 bases from J; bases unmatched to any gene: 4. The CDR3 runs to 12 residues. Germline V gene data show CDR1 as DFQATT and CDR2 as SNEGSKA (reference sequence). The CDR3 nucleotides read TGCAGTGCGACGGACAGGGGGAACGAGCAGTACTTC. Translation gives CSATDRGNEQYF.

A single count supports this clonotype. The chain uses TRBV29-1 and TRBJ2-7; unclear D gene. The germline CDR1 and CDR2 sequences are SQVTM and ANQGSEA. Trimming took 5 bases from V and 0 from J, leaving 8 bases between them. The CDR3 contains 12 residues. The CDR3 region has the DNA TGCAGCGTTTCACCGGGCTCCTACGAGCAGTACTTC. Translating it yields CSVSPGSYEQYF.

The chain is built from TRBV5-4 and TRBJ2-2, with TRBD1 matching 9 bases. CDR3 size: 15 residues. In germline, CDR1 is SGHNT, CDR2 YYREEE (reference sequence). With 4 bases clipped from V and 0 bases from J, the junction kept 1 base outside the gene matches. The CDR3 DNA reads TGTGCCAGCAGCGGGACAGGGCCGAACACCGGGGAGCTGTTTTTT. Encoded protein: CASSGTGPNTGELFF.